This T cell receptor beta chain was identified during a study of shared clonotypes between healthy human individuals. Naive CD8 populations comprised CD45RO-negative cells positively selected for CCR7, excluding terminally differentiated effector memory CD45RA+ cells. Findings and caveats of the study: Sequencing depth was a factor that was expected to affect clonotype sharing among donors. Few donors limited the genetic and exposure-history diversity represented. Some clonotypes were shared by all four sorted-subset donors, while others were not shared. The non-shared ones had lower generation probabilities than the shared ones.

Note on this clone: Its antigen is not identified.

Every immunoSEQ plate was one replicate of a subset's evenly spread DNA. Generated by immunoSEQ multiplex PCR, the TCRdb table keeps only in-frame clones and is missing some. The data hold 1.5 million to 2.5 million clones, with about 95% observed a single time. This CDR3 has 12 amino acids. Germline CDR1 reads SGHAT; CDR2 reads FQNNGV. The V end was cut by 7 bases, the J end by 2 bases, with 7 bases between. This chain uses TRBV11-2 with TRBJ2-3; D is uncertain. This clonotype originated in a man between 18 and 35 years old in good health. The specimen sequenced was naive CD8+ T cells sorted from blood. The chain's CDR3 is CASNGYTDTQYF. CDR3 in DNA: TGTGCCAGCAATGGGTACACAGATACGCAGTATTTT.